The clone carrying this T cell receptor (beta chain) was observed a single time. Its specificity is unknown. This specimen belongs to a study of blood T cells in healthy people across ages. Study results and limitations: In older individuals, TCR beta diversity per million T cells was lower, falling roughly linearly with age.

A second roughly 6 to 11 cycle PCR used barcoded and J-beta primers. TCRdb re-derived calls from the 5' RACE reads in MiXCR, one entry per CDR3 protein. The sample lists around 1,000,000 distinct CDR3 sequences, around 25% occurring once. The V and J ends lost 3 bases and 1 base respectively, with 7 bases between them. From germline, CDR1 is SEHNR and CDR2 FQNEAQ (reference sequence). This CDR3 is 15 amino acids long. The sample also formed part of further work on T cells of mothers and their children.

What was sequenced was blood. This receptor was taken from a girl aged 2 to 9 in good health. The gene calls are TRBV7-9 and TRBJ2-6; D is unclear. The CDR3 spells CASSLSQSGANVLTF. The DNA of the CDR3 is TGTGCCAGCAGCTTGTCCCAGTCTGGGGCCAACGTCCTGACTTTC. Drawing the rest from reference TRBV7-9 and TRBJ2-6, the complete variable domain is DTGVSQNPRHKITKRGQNVTFRCDPISEHNRLYWYRQTLGQGPEFLTYFQNEAQLEKSRLLSDRFSAERPKGSFSTLEIQRTEQGDSAMYLCASSLSQSGANVLTFGAGSRLTVL.